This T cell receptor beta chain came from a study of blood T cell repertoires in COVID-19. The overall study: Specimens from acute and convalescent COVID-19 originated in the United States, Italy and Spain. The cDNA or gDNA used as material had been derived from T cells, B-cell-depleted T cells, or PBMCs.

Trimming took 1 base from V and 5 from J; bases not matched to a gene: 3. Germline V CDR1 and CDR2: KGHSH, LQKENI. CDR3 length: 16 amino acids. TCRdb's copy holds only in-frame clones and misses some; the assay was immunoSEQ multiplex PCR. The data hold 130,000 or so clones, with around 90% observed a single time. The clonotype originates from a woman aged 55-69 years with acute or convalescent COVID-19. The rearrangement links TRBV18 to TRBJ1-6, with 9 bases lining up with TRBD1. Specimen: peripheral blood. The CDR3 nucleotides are TGTGCCAGCTCACCACTACAGGGGGCAAATAATTCACCCCTCCACTTT. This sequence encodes CASSPLQGANNSPLHF.